The sample holds a few counts of the clone carrying this T cell receptor (beta chain). The ends were cut back, 0 bases at V and 0 bases at J, with 12 bases in the middle. CDR1 is MNHEY and CDR2 is SVGAGI in the germline V gene. The CDR3 sequence is 17 residues long. TCRdb reanalysed the RT-PCR reads using MiXCR and keeps one entry per CDR3 protein. Of hundreds of thousands of distinct CDR3 sequences listed, 14% are singletons. This chain links TRBV6-5 with TRBJ2-1; a possible D gene is TRBD1 (5 bases). This TCR was sampled from a female donor in good health, serving as a healthy control. The source material was memory CD4+ T cells from blood. CDR3 nucleotide sequence: TGTGCCAGCAGTTACTCGACAGCTGGAAGCTCCTACAATGAGCAGTTCTTC. The encoded protein is CASSYSTAGSSYNEQFF.